Below, one T cell receptor beta chain is given with its context. Its specificity is not known. The entry originates in a study of T-cell memory formation after mild COVID-19. Findings and limits, study-wide: Contracting clones from day 15 to 85 showed balanced CD4/CD8; later expanders favored CD4+. Those CD4+ clones that contracted were mainly in CM and EM (CD8+ ones in EMRA).

TCR alpha and TCR beta cDNA libraries with sample barcodes and UMIs came from 5'RACE using constant-segment primers. MiXCR, run by TCRdb on the 5' RACE reads, gives a single entry per CDR3 protein. The sample has approximately 48,000 distinct CDR3 sequences, under 7.5% seen once. CDR3 length equals 13 residues. Germline V gene data show CDR1 as LGHDT and CDR2 as YNNKEL (reference sequence). V shed 6 bases and J shed 7 bases, with 12 bases lying between them. The sequence came from a man aged 18 to 30 who had mild COVID-19 (a few samples of this study predate the infection). Cell type and time point are not known. The sample consisted of PBMCs or a T cell subset sorted from them (not recorded which). This rearrangement joins TRBV3-1 to TRBJ2-2; possible D gene TRBD1, 6 bases. The CDR3 coding sequence is TGTGCCAGCAGGACGATAGGGGGCGGGGAGCTGTTTTTT. Protein sequence: CASRTIGGGELFF.